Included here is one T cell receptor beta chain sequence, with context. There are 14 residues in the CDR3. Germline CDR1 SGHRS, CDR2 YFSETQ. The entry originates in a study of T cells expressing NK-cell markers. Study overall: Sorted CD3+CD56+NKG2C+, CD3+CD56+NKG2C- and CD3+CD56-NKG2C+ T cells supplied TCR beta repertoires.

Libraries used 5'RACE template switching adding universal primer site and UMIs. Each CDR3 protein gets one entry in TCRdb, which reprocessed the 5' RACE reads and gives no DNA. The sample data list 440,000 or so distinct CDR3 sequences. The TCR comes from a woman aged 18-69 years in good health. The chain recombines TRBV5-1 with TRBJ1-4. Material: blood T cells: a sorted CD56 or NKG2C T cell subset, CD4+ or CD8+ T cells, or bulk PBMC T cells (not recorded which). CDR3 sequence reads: CASSISSPNEKLFF.